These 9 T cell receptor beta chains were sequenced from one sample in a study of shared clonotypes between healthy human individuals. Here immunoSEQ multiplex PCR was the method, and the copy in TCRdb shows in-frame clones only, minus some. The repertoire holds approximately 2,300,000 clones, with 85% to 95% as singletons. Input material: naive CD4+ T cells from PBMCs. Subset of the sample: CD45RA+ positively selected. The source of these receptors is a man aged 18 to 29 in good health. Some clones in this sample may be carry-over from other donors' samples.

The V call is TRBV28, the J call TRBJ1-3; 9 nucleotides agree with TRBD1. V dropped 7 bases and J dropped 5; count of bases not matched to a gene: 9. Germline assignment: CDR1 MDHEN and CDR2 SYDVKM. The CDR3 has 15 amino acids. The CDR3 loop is CASIPQGTGRNTIYF. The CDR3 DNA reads TGTGCCAGCATTCCTCAGGGGACAGGGAGAAACACCATATATTTT.

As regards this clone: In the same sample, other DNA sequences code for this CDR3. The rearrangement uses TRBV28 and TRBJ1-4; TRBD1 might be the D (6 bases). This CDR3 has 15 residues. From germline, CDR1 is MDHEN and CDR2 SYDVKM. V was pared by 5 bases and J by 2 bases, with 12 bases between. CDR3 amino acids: CASSPTGSTNEKLFF. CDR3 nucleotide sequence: TGTGCCAGCAGTCCTACAGGGAGCACTAATGAAAAACTGTTTTTT. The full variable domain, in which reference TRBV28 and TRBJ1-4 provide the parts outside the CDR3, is DVKVTQSSRYLVKRTGEKVFLECVQDMDHENMFWYRQDPGLGLRLIYFSYDVKMKEKGDIPEGYSVSREKKERFSLILESASTNQTSMYLCASSPTGSTNEKLFFGSGTQLSVL.

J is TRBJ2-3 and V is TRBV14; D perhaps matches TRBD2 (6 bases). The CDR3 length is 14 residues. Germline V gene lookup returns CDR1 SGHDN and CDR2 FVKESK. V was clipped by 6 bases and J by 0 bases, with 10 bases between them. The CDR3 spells CASSRRASTDTQYF. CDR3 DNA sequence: TGTGCCAGCAGTCGGAGGGCCAGCACAGATACGCAGTATTTT.

In DNA, the CDR3 is TGTGCCAGCAGTTCTAAAGGGGGAGCGAACACTGAAGCTTTCTTT. This gives the protein CASSSKGGANTEAFF. The chain joins TRBV27 to TRBJ1-1, with D possibly being TRBD1 (6 bases). The CDR3 spans 15 residues. The germline V gene encodes CDR1 MNHEY and CDR2 SMNVEV (reference sequence). V lost 4 bases and J 1 base, leaving 13 bases between the germline ends.

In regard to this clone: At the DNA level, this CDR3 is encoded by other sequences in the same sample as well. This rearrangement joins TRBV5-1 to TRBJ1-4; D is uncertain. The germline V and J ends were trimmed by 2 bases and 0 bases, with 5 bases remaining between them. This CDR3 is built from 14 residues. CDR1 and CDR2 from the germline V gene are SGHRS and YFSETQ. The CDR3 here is CASSFGATNEKLFF. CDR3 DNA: TGCGCCAGCAGCTTTGGCGCAACTAATGAAAAACTGTTTTTT.

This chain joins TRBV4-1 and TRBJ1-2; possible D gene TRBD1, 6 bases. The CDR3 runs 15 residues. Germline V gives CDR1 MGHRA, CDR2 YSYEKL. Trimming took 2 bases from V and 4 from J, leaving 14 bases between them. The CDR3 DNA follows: TGCGCCAGCAGCCAATGGGGGCAGGGCGGCTATGGCTACACCTTC. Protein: CASSQWGQGGYGYTF.

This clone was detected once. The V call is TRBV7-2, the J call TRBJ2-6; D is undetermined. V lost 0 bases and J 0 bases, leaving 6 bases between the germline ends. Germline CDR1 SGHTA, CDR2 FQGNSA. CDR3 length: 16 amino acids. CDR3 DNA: TGTGCCAGCAGCTTAGCGCTCGCCTCTGGGGCCAACGTCCTGACTTTC. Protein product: CASSLALASGANVLTF.

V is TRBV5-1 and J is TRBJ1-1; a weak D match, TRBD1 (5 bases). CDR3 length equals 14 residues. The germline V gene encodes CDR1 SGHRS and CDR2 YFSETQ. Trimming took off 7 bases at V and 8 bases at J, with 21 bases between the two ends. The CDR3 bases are TGCGCCAGCGCCCCGGGGGACCAGAGAAAGGAAGCTTTCTTT. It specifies CASAPGDQRKEAFF.

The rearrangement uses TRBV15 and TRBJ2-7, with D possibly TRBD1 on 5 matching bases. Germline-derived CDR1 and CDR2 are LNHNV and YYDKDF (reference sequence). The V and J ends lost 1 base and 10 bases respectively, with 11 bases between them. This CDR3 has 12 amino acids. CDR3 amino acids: CATSRVRGTQYF. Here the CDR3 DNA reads TGTGCCACCAGCAGAGTTAGGGGAACACAGTACTTC. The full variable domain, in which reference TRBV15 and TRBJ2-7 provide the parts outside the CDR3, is DAMVIQNPRYQVTQFGKPVTLSCSQTLNHNVMYWYQQKSSQAPKLLFHYYDKDFNNEADTPDNFQSRRPNTSFCFLDIRSPGLGDTAMYLCATSRVRGTQYFGPGTRLTVT.